Each of the 17 T cell receptor beta chains below was sequenced from the same sample in a study of beta chain features in type 1 diabetes. As every portion of the isolated RNA was reverse transcribed, the sequencing read expressed TCRB transcripts. Sequencing was performed with immunoSEQ multiplex PCR; in TCRdb, only in-frame clones are kept and a portion is missing. The repertoire holds 860,000 or so clones, with roughly 15% as singletons. Sequencing was done on a sample of naive CD4+ T cells from blood. All receptors derive from a woman under 30 in good health.

The J gene is TRBJ1-4, the V gene TRBV19; D unresolved. Deletions cut 5 bases from V and 7 bases from J, with 17 bases between. Germline CDR1 and CDR2: LNHDA and SQIVND (reference sequence). The CDR3 has 15 amino acids. The CDR3 loop is CASSSWATRTEKLFF. The CDR3 nucleotides read TGTGCCAGTAGTTCTTGGGCCACGAGGACTGAAAAACTGTTTTTT.

This clone showed up just a few times. The chain uses TRBV29-1 and TRBJ2-3; D remains ambiguous. This CDR3 is 14 amino acids long. Germline-derived CDR1 and CDR2 are SQVTM and ANQGSEA. Trimming stripped 7 bases from V and 2 bases from J, with 16 bases between. CDR3 region: CSGAKTQPTDTQYF. CDR3 in DNA: TGCAGCGGGGCTAAAACCCAACCCACAGATACGCAGTATTTT.

This clone showed up just a few times. V is TRBV4-3 and J is TRBJ1-2, with D uncertain. Per the germline V gene, CDR1 is LGHNA and CDR2 is YSLEER. The CDR3 contains 15 residues. Deletions cut 0 bases from V and 4 bases from J, with 12 bases between. The CDR3, as DNA: TGCGCCAGCAGCCAAGAGGTCCCGTATCGCTATGGCTACACCTTC. Protein: CASSQEVPYRYGYTF.

V usage is TRBV28 and J usage is TRBJ2-7; TRBD1 matches at 8 bases. CDR1 and CDR2 from the germline V gene are MDHEN and SYDVKM. V gave up 2 bases and J gave up 4 bases; unmatched junction bases: 4. CDR3 length equals 14 residues. The CDR3 spells CASSLGQGFYEQYF. In DNA, the CDR3 is TGTGCCAGCAGTTTAGGACAGGGTTTTTACGAGCAGTACTTC.

This clone was found many times. The chain has TRBV9 and TRBJ2-3; D gene unclear. The CDR3 runs 12 residues. Looked up from germline, CDR1 is SGDLS and CDR2 is YYNGEE. The ends were cut back, 0 bases at V and 4 bases at J, with 3 bases in the middle. The CDR3 spells CASSVDADTQYF. CDR3 in DNA: TGTGCCAGCAGCGTAGACGCAGATACGCAGTATTTT. Variable domain in full (rest from reference TRBV9 and TRBJ2-3): DSGVTQTPKHLITATGQRVTLRCSPRSGDLSVYWYQQSLDQGLQFLIQYYNGEERAKGNILERFSAQQFPDLHSELNLSSLELGDSALYFCASSVDADTQYFGPGTRLTVL.

The chain carries TRBV9 and TRBJ2-5, with D perhaps TRBD2 (6 bases). V was shortened by 0 bases and J by 5 bases, with 14 bases between the two germline ends. The CDR3 has 15 residues. In germline, CDR1 is SGDLS, CDR2 YYNGEE. CDR3 sequence: CASSVGFGGSETQYF. DNA for the CDR3: TGTGCCAGCAGCGTAGGGTTCGGGGGTTCGGAGACCCAGTACTTC.

The chain is built from TRBV15 and TRBJ2-3; D unclear. Germline V gene lookup returns CDR1 LNHNV and CDR2 YYDKDF (reference sequence). The CDR3 is 13 amino acids. With 4 bases removed from V and 1 base from J, the gap between germline ends came to 6 bases. CDR3 sequence (DNA): TGTGCCACCAGCATTCAGGGCACAGATACGCAGTATTTT. This sequence encodes CATSIQGTDTQYF.

This clone has only a few counts. J is TRBJ2-2 and V is TRBV11-2; TRBD1 aligns across 8 bases. The CDR3 loop spans 16 amino acids. The junction had 10 bases not matched to a gene; V was cut back by 3 bases and J by 7 bases. Germline lookup yields CDR1 SGHAT and CDR2 FQNNGV. The CDR3 reads CASSFGQGAIIGELFF. CDR3 DNA sequence: TGTGCCAGCAGCTTCGGGCAGGGGGCTATTATCGGGGAGCTGTTTTTT.

There are a few counts of this clone. The chain uses TRBV28 and TRBJ2-1; 12 nucleotides align to TRBD2. With 4 bases clipped from V and 7 bases from J, the junction kept 5 bases outside the gene matches. Germline CDR1 and CDR2: MDHEN and SYDVKM. The length of the CDR3 is 15 residues. The CDR3 loop reads CASSSASGRGNEQFF. CDR3 sequence (DNA): TGTGCCAGCAGTTCTGCTAGCGGGAGGGGAAATGAGCAGTTCTTC.

This clone was found a few times. The genes are TRBV28 and TRBJ1-2; D is perhaps TRBD1 (6 bases). Trimming removed 5 bases at V and 4 bases at J, with 17 bases between. CDR3 length: 15 residues. CDR1 MDHEN and CDR2 SYDVKM come from the germline V gene. The CDR3 DNA sequence: TGTGCCAGCAGTACTCAGGGGTTTCTAGTCTATGGCTACACCTTC. It encodes CASSTQGFLVYGYTF.

This clone came up a few times. The V call is TRBV7-9, the J call TRBJ2-7; D uncertain. CDR1 is SEHNR, CDR2 FQNEAQ, per germline (reference sequence). The CDR3 covers 11 residues. V was cut by 4 bases and J by 5 bases, with 6 bases left in between. CDR3 protein: CASSSVDEQYF. In nucleotides, the CDR3 is TGTGCCAGCAGCTCAGTGGACGAGCAGTACTTC.

Only a few counts were recorded for this clone. This chain's CDR3 is CASSLRGGQGRFQYF. The DNA of the CDR3 is TGTGCCAGCAGTTTACGAGGTGGTCAGGGACGCTTCCAGTACTTC. The gene calls are TRBV27 and TRBJ2-7; tentatively, D is TRBD1 or TRBD2 (5 bases each). CDR1 is MNHEY and CDR2 is SMNVEV in the germline V gene (reference sequence). V was pared by 2 bases and J by 10 bases, with 21 bases between. The CDR3 covers 15 residues.

This clone has only a few counts. This specimen includes other DNA sequences encoding the same CDR3. The V and J genes are TRBV28 and TRBJ2-7, with D hard to call. Trimming shortened V by 6 bases and J by 3 bases, and 9 bases separated the two germline ends. This CDR3 spans 12 amino acids. CDR1 and CDR2 (germline): MDHEN, SYDVKM. CDR3 sequence (DNA): TGTGCCAGCAGCTCCAGGAGCTACGAGCAGTACTTC. Amino acid sequence: CASSSRSYEQYF.

This chain links TRBV4-2 with TRBJ1-2; 7 bases are shared with TRBD1. Germline CDR1 reads LGHNA; CDR2 reads YNFKEQ. This CDR3 region has 16 residues. J lost 2 bases, V lost 4 bases, and 10 bases had no gene match. The CDR3 sequence is CASSRSAGGNNYGYTF. For the CDR3, the DNA is TGTGCCAGCAGCCGAAGTGCAGGGGGAAACAACTATGGCTACACCTTC.

A word on this clone: The junction does not match germline at one end; this may be a read error. The genes are TRBV15 and TRBJ2-1, with unresolved D. Per the germline V gene, CDR1 is LNHNV and CDR2 is YYDKDF (reference sequence). CDR3 length: 12 residues. For the CDR3, the DNA is TGTGCCACCAGCAGAGAGAGGATCGGTCAGGTCTTC. This gives the protein CATSRERIGQVF.

This clone appeared a single time. DNA of the CDR3: TGTGCCAGCAGCCAAGGCCGGACGGGGTACACTGAAGCTTTCTTT. Amino acids: CASSQGRTGYTEAFF. J is TRBJ1-1 and V is TRBV4-2; D remains unclear. The CDR3 extends over 15 amino acids. Germline V gives CDR1 LGHNA, CDR2 YNFKEQ. The V end was cut by 1 base, the J end by 3 bases, with 12 bases between.

This clone showed up just a few times. The V and J genes are TRBV4-1 and TRBJ2-5; the match to TRBD1 covers 9 bases. The J segment lost 1 base and the V segment lost 2 bases, leaving 8 bases of the junction unmatched. CDR3 size: 17 residues. The germline V gene encodes CDR1 MGHRA and CDR2 YSYEKL. In DNA, the CDR3 is TGCGCCAGCAGCCAACGGGACAGGGCTTTGTTCCAAGAGACCCAGTACTTC. This encodes CASSQRDRALFQETQYF.